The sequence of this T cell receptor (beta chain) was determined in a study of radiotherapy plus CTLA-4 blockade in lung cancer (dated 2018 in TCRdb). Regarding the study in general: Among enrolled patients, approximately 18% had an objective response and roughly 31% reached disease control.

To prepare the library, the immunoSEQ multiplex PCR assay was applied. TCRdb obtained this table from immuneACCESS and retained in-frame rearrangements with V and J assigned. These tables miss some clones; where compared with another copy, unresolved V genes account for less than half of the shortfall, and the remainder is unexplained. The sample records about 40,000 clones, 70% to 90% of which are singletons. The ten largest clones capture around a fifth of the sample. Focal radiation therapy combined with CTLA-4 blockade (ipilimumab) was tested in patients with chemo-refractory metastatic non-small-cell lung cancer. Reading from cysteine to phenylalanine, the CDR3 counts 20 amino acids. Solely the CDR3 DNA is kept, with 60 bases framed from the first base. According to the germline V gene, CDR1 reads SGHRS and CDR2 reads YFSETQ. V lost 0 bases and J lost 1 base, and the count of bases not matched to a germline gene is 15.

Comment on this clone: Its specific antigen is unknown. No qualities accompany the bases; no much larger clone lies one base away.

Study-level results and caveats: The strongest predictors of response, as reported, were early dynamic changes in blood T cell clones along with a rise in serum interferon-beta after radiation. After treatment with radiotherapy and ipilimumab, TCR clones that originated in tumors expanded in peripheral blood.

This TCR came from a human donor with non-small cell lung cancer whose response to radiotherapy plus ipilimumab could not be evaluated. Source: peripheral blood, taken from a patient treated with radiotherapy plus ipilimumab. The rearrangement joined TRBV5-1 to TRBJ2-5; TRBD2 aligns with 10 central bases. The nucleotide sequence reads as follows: TGCGCCAGCAGCTTGGCCAGTAATGCGGGCCGGACTAGCGGCCAAGAGACCCAGTACTTC. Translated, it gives CASSLASNAGRTSGQETQYF.